One and the same sample provided the 13 T cell receptor beta chains below, sequenced in a study of cytomegalovirus exposure and HLA in healthy donors. 60 Vbeta and 13 Jbeta primers were used in PCR. The protocol was immunoSEQ multiplex PCR, while the TCRdb copy is restricted to in-frame clones and leaves out a portion. Of around 130,000 clones detected, roughly 8.3% appear once; the ten largest clones hold approximately 5%. Sequencing input: PBMCs. These TCRs come from a man in his forties in good health and CMV-seronegative.

This clone turned up a few times. The J gene is TRBJ2-7, the V gene TRBV23-1; 7 positions agree with TRBD2. TRBV23-1 is an open reading frame, and its role is uncertain. The CDR3 runs 16 residues. V was pared by 0 bases and J by 4 bases, with 9 bases of the junction left unmatched. CDR3 loop: CASSQSGREWGYEQYF. In DNA, the CDR3 is TGCGCCAGCAGTCAATCAGGGAGGGAATGGGGATACGAGCAGTACTTC.

This clone has only a few counts. The J gene is TRBJ2-7, the V gene TRBV20-1, with D tentatively TRBD1 (6 bases). CDR3 length equals 10 residues. Germline assignment: CDR1 DFQATT and CDR2 SNEGSKA (reference sequence). Trimming shortened V by 4 bases and J by 6 bases, and 7 bases separated the two germline ends. This CDR3 reads CSATGVEQYF. In DNA form, the CDR3 reads TGCAGTGCTACAGGGGTCGAGCAGTACTTC.

This clone was counted between two and nine times. V is TRBV6-1 and J is TRBJ2-3; D is perhaps TRBD2 (5 bases). Germline CDR1 is MNHNS and CDR2 is SASEGT. The CDR3 runs to 14 residues. Trimming pared 2 bases from V and 3 bases from J, leaving 9 bases between. CDR3 bases: TGTGCCAGCAGTGAAATCGGGGTGACAGATACGCAGTATTTT. Translating it yields CASSEIGVTDTQYF.

The rearrangement joins TRBV7-9 to TRBJ2-5; possible D gene TRBD2, 6 bases. The CDR3 consists of 17 residues. V lost 5 bases, J lost 4 bases, and 23 bases lay in between. Germline V gene data show CDR1 as SEHNR and CDR2 as FQNEAQ (reference sequence). The CDR3: CASSPPFGGVAAETQYF. In DNA, the CDR3 is TGTGCCAGCAGCCCACCTTTTGGAGGGGTGGCGGCAGAGACCCAGTACTTC.

This chain links TRBV27 with TRBJ1-3; 8 nucleotides align to TRBD1. This CDR3 region has 15 residues. J was trimmed by 0 bases and V by 5 bases; bases with no gene match: 3. Germline V lookup: CDR1 MNHEY, CDR2 SMNVEV (reference sequence). The CDR3 DNA reads as TGTGCCAGCAGTGCGACAGGGGACTCTGGAAACACCATATATTTT. Translated: CASSATGDSGNTIYF.

This sequence joins TRBV2 and TRBJ1-1; D might be TRBD1 (5 bases). The CDR3 is 16 amino acids. V lost 5 bases and J 4 bases, leaving 20 bases between the germline ends. Germline V gene sequence: CDR1 SNHLY, CDR2 FYNNEI. The CDR3 bases are TGTGCCAGCAGTACTCTAAATACCAGGGTGGGCACTGAAGCTTTCTTT. It is translated as CASSTLNTRVGTEAFF.

This clone turned up a few times. The chain couples TRBV5-5 to TRBJ2-7; possibly TRBD1 for D (6 bases). Trimming shortened V by 7 bases and J by 0 bases, and 8 bases separated the two germline ends. CDR1 SGHKS and CDR2 YYEKEE come from the germline V gene (reference sequence). The CDR3 is 12 residues long. The CDR3 loop reads CASGTSSYEQYF. Written as DNA, the CDR3 is TGTGCCAGCGGGACATCCTCCTACGAGCAGTACTTC.

The rearrangement joins TRBV5-6 to TRBJ2-3, with 8 bases that match TRBD1. J was trimmed by 0 bases and V by 4 bases; bases with no gene match: 7. This CDR3 region has 16 residues. CDR1 is SGHDT, CDR2 YYEEEE, per germline. CDR3 region: CASSPGQGRSTDTQYF. The DNA for the CDR3 is TGTGCCAGCAGCCCCGGACAGGGCCGAAGCACAGATACGCAGTATTTT. The whole variable domain, filled in from reference TRBV5-6 and TRBJ2-3, reads DAGVTQSPTHLIKTRGQQVTLRCSPKSGHDTVSWYQQALGQGPQFIFQYYEEEERQRGNFPDRFSGHQFPNYSSELNVNALLLGDSALYLCASSPGQGRSTDTQYFGPGTRLTVL.

The V call is TRBV7-2, the J call TRBJ2-7, with 8 bases aligning to TRBD2. With 0 bases clipped from V and 2 bases from J, the junction kept 3 bases outside the gene matches. CDR1 is SGHTA, CDR2 FQGNSA, per germline. The CDR3 consists of 15 residues. The CDR3 is CASSLASGDPYEQYF. The CDR3 bases are TGTGCCAGCAGCTTAGCTAGCGGGGATCCCTACGAGCAGTACTTC.

This clone was picked up a small number of times. This chain connects TRBV4-1 to TRBJ2-7; possibly TRBD2 for D (5 bases). This CDR3 has 14 amino acids. With 0 bases removed from V and 7 bases from J, the gap between germline ends came to 13 bases. In germline, CDR1 is MGHRA, CDR2 YSYEKL. CDR3 coding DNA: TGCGCCAGCAGCCAAGATCGGCTAGGAGGTGAGCAGTACTTC. This gives the protein CASSQDRLGGEQYF.

This clone was counted ten times or more. The CDR3 protein is CASGGQGMNGELFF. DNA of the CDR3: TGTGCCAGCGGAGGACAGGGGATGAACGGGGAGCTGTTTTTT. This chain links TRBV9 with TRBJ2-2; TRBD1 aligns across 9 bases. This CDR3 spans 14 amino acids. The J segment lost 7 bases and the V segment lost 7 bases, leaving 8 bases of the junction unmatched. Germline V gene sequence: CDR1 SGDLS, CDR2 YYNGEE.

This clone has just a few counts. The chain joins TRBV7-9 to TRBJ2-3; 7 nucleotides line up with TRBD2. The CDR3 is 15 amino acids. The V gene end was trimmed by 3 bases and the J gene end by 9 bases; junction bases not matched to a gene: 12. In germline, CDR1 is SEHNR, CDR2 FQNEAQ (reference sequence). This CDR3 reads CASSFLEFGGGTQYF. The DNA for the CDR3 is TGTGCCAGCAGCTTCTTAGAGTTTGGGGGGGGGACGCAGTATTTT.

Worth noting for this clone: Within the sample, other DNA sequences also encode this same CDR3. The chain carries TRBV27 and TRBJ2-7, with D uncertain. The V end lost 3 bases, the J end lost 0 bases, and 6 bases lay between the germline ends. Germline V CDR1 and CDR2: MNHEY, SMNVEV (reference sequence). The CDR3 is 13 residues long. CDR3 in amino acids: CASSFRSSYEQYF. Here the CDR3 DNA reads TGTGCCAGCAGTTTTAGGAGCTCCTACGAGCAGTACTTC.